The 14 T cell receptor beta chains below come from one sample, sequenced in a study of OX40 agonist ivuxolimab in advanced cancers. The protocol was immunoSEQ multiplex PCR, while the TCRdb copy is restricted to in-frame clones and leaves out a portion. The repertoire includes approximately 76,000 clones, 85% of them detected once, and about 0.6% sits in the top ten. This sample comprised CD4+ or CD8+ T cells sorted from blood, obtained in a trial of the OX40 agonist ivuxolimab. The receptors stem from an adult with an advanced solid tumor such as melanoma, head and neck, liver or kidney cancer.

The DNA of the CDR3 is TGTGCCAGCAGACGCGGGACAGGGGCGTACGAGCAGTACTTC. Translation: CASRRGTGAYEQYF. V is TRBV6-5 and J is TRBJ2-7, with TRBD1 identical over 10 bases. Germline V gene data show CDR1 as MNHEY and CDR2 as SVGAGI. The ends lost 6 bases at V and 4 bases at J; junction bases unmatched: 6. This CDR3 spans 14 amino acids.

This chain joins TRBV29-1 and TRBJ1-2; possible D gene TRBD1, 5 bases. V lost 6 bases and J lost 6, with 26 bases in between. There are 16 residues in the CDR3. Germline V gene sequence: CDR1 SQVTM, CDR2 ANQGSEA. The chain's CDR3 is CSVSGSASDSDHGYTF. As DNA, the CDR3 is TGCAGCGTCTCTGGCTCGGCCTCCGACAGTGATCATGGCTACACCTTC.

The chain has TRBV29-1 and TRBJ2-3; the D gene is possibly TRBD2 (7 bases). Germline lookup yields CDR1 SQVTM and CDR2 ANQGSEA. V was pared by 4 bases and J by 4 bases, with 18 bases between. The CDR3 runs to 15 residues. The CDR3, as DNA: TGCAGCGTTGTTAAGGGGGGGACGGGATCAGATACGCAGTATTTT. Its translation: CSVVKGGTGSDTQYF.

J is TRBJ2-3 and V is TRBV4-1; weak D call: TRBD2 (6 bases). Trimming stripped 0 bases from V and 3 bases from J, with 16 bases between. The CDR3 consists of 17 residues. CDR1 is MGHRA and CDR2 is YSYEKL in the germline V gene. CDR3 in amino acids: CASSQDLGGAGTDTQYF. The CDR3 nucleotides are TGCGCCAGCAGCCAAGATCTGGGCGGGGCAGGGACAGATACGCAGTATTTT.

The chain joins TRBV6-5 to TRBJ2-7; 8 positions match TRBD1. The CDR3 contains 14 residues. The trim removed 6 bases at V and 3 bases at J, leaving 7 bases unmatched. Looked up from germline, CDR1 is MNHEY and CDR2 is SVGAGI. The CDR3 DNA is TGTGCCAGCAGCTGGCAGGGGGCTAGCTACGAGCAGTACTTC. Translation: CASSWQGASYEQYF.

For the CDR3, the DNA is TGTGCCAGCAGCCCTAATCGGGGGGGGAGGCACAATGAGCAGTTCTTC. This translates into CASSPNRGGRHNEQFF. The chain joins TRBV25-1 to TRBJ2-1; 8 nucleotides agree with TRBD2. The CDR3 loop spans 16 amino acids. CDR1 and CDR2 (germline): MGHDK, SYGVNS. The ends lost 6 bases at V and 5 bases at J; junction bases unmatched: 12.

V and J are TRBV9 and TRBJ2-3, with D tentatively TRBD2 (5 bases). CDR1 SGDLS and CDR2 YYNGEE come from the germline V gene. The CDR3 is 14 residues long. Trimming removed 4 bases from V and 1 base from J, with 10 bases in between. CDR3: CASSSGLGTDTQYF. The CDR3 coding sequence is TGTGCCAGCAGCTCCGGACTGGGCACAGATACGCAGTATTTT. Filled out from reference TRBV9 and TRBJ2-3, the complete variable domain reads DSGVTQTPKHLITATGQRVTLRCSPRSGDLSVYWYQQSLDQGLQFLIQYYNGEERAKGNILERFSAQQFPDLHSELNLSSLELGDSALYFCASSSGLGTDTQYFGPGTRLTVL.

In its sample, this clone was seen a few times. The chain couples TRBV11-2 to TRBJ1-1; D remains unclear. Germline CDR1 is SGHAT and CDR2 is FQNNGV. This CDR3 spans 13 amino acids. Between the trimmed V and J ends, which lost 3 bases and 1 base, there was a span of 6 bases. In DNA, the CDR3 is TGTGCCAGCAGCTTGCCCAGGAACACTGAAGCTTTCTTT. Translated, it gives CASSLPRNTEAFF.

The chain employs TRBV7-8 and TRBJ1-5, with a weak D call TRBD1 (5 bases). The CDR3 is 14 amino acids. Trimming removed 6 bases at V and 0 bases at J, with 9 bases between. Germline V lookup: CDR1 SGHVS, CDR2 FQNEAQ. CDR3 sequence reads: CASSPTDSNQPQHF. The CDR3 nucleotides are TGTGCCAGCAGTCCGACAGATAGCAATCAGCCCCAGCATTTT. The full variable domain, in which reference TRBV7-8 and TRBJ1-5 provide the parts outside the CDR3, is GAGVSQSPRYKVAKRGQDVALRCDPISGHVSLFWYQQALGQGPEFLTYFQNEAQLDKSGLPSDRFFAERPEGSVSTLKIQRTQQEDSAVYLCASSPTDSNQPQHFGDGTRLSIL.

The CDR3 DNA follows: TGTGCCTGGAAAAGGACAGGGGTTATCTATGGCTACACCTTC. Translated: CAWKRTGVIYGYTF. The gene calls are TRBV30 and TRBJ1-2; 9 bases agree with TRBD1. Per the germline V gene, CDR1 is GTSNPN and CDR2 is SVGIG (reference sequence). V dropped 4 bases and J dropped 4; count of bases not matched to a gene: 7. The CDR3 is 14 residues long.

The J gene is TRBJ1-1, the V gene TRBV6-6; maybe TRBD1 (5 bases). The CDR3 extends over 14 amino acids. V was clipped by 6 bases and J by 4 bases, with 15 bases between them. CDR1 is MNHNY, CDR2 SVGAGI, per germline (reference sequence). The chain's CDR3 is CASRPPQGGTEAFF. The CDR3 region has the DNA TGTGCCAGCAGACCCCCCCAGGGAGGCACTGAAGCTTTCTTT.

This sequence joins TRBV10-2 and TRBJ2-1; TRBD2 agrees at 15 bases. Trimming took 7 bases from V and 7 from J; bases not matched to a gene: 5. Germline V gives CDR1 WSHSY, CDR2 SAAADI. The length of the CDR3 is 15 residues. Here the CDR3 DNA reads TGCGCCAGCAACCGGGGACTAGCGGGGGGAAATGAGCAGTTCTTC. Translated, it gives CASNRGLAGGNEQFF.

The rearrangement joins TRBV5-4 to TRBJ2-5; 8 bases are shared with TRBD2. The V and J ends lost 4 bases and 5 bases, in that order; junction bases with no gene match: 13. The germline gives CDR1 SGHNT, CDR2 YYREEE (reference sequence). The CDR3 has 16 amino acids. CDR3 sequence (DNA): TGTGCCAGCAGCGTGGACTTGCGGGGGGCGGGGGAGACCCAGTACTTC. It specifies CASSVDLRGAGETQYF.

The gene calls are TRBV4-1 and TRBJ2-5; D gene unclear. The CDR3 consists of 14 residues. V lost 5 bases and J 4 bases, leaving 14 bases between the germline ends. Germline CDR1 is MGHRA and CDR2 is YSYEKL. CDR3 DNA sequence: TGCGCCAGCAGCAAGGATAGTGCGGTAGAGACCCAGTACTTC. This translates into CASSKDSAVETQYF.